The clone carrying this TCR beta chain was seen only once. Antigen specificity is unknown. Definite or probable Susac syndrome was diagnosed using recently defined diagnostic criteria. The data are from a study of CD8 T cells in Susac syndrome. The study's findings and limits: Susac-specific public clones were found in total CD8+ and CD8+ TEMRA repertoires, numbering some 17 and five, respectively.

RNA was extracted with the RNeasy kit, and a quantity of about 0.45 to 1 ug was reverse transcribed using random hexamers. TCRdb independently ran MiXCR on the immunoSEQ multiplex PCR reads; one entry per CDR3 protein. The table has roughly 100,000 distinct CDR3 sequences, roughly 94% seen once. CDR1 MGHRA and CDR2 YSYEKL come from the germline V gene. V was clipped by 1 base and J by 7 bases, with 7 bases between them. The CDR3 loop spans 13 amino acids. This rearrangement joins TRBV4-1 to TRBJ2-2; D is undetermined. The TCR sequence derives from a human donor with Susac syndrome. The sample comprised CD8+ T cells from PBMCs. DNA for the CDR3: TGCGCCAGCAGCCAAGCGGGTGGCGGGGAGCTGTTTTTT. Amino acid sequence: CASSQAGGGELFF.